One and the same sample provided the 10 T cell receptor beta chains below, sequenced in a study of blood T cell repertoires in COVID-19. TCRdb's copy holds only in-frame clones and misses some; the assay was immunoSEQ multiplex PCR. The sample lists 150,000 or so clones, over 75% occurring once. The sequencing sample was made of peripheral blood. These receptors all stem from a man between 65 and 85 years old who had recovered from COVID-19.

V gene TRBV5-1 combines with J gene TRBJ2-2; 12 bases match TRBD1. There are 18 residues in the CDR3. With V trimmed by 4 bases and J by 8 bases, 15 bases remained unmatched. Germline V gene lookup returns CDR1 SGHRS and CDR2 YFSETQ. As DNA, the CDR3 is TGCGCCAGCAGCCCCACATCCTCGGGACAGGGGGCCGGGGGGGAGCTGTTTTTT. It yields the protein CASSPTSSGQGAGGELFF.

The V gene is TRBV18, the J gene TRBJ1-1; D is perhaps TRBD1 (5 bases). The germline V and J ends were trimmed by 6 bases and 1 base, with 9 bases remaining between them. This CDR3 is built from 13 residues. CDR1 is KGHSH, CDR2 LQKENI, per germline. The CDR3: CASSPTENTEAFF. CDR3 sequence (DNA): TGTGCCAGCTCCCCGACAGAGAACACTGAAGCTTTCTTT.

The chain recombines TRBV9 with TRBJ1-1, with 7 bases matching TRBD1. This CDR3 has 13 amino acids. The junction had 9 bases not matched to a gene; V was cut back by 2 bases and J by 11 bases. Per germline, CDR1 SGDLS and CDR2 YYNGEE. CDR3 coding DNA: TGTGCCAGCAGCGTTTACCTAACAGGGGAGGCTTTCTTT. Translating it yields CASSVYLTGEAFF.

The rearrangement joins TRBV6-5 to TRBJ2-1; 7 nucleotides match TRBD2. V trimming: 0 bases; J trimming: 0 bases; junction bases outside the gene matches: 2. The germline CDR1 and CDR2 sequences are MNHEY and SVGAGI. The CDR3 has 16 residues. CDR3 region: CASSYSRGVSYNEQFF. The DNA of the CDR3 is TGTGCCAGCAGTTACTCTCGGGGGGTCTCCTACAATGAGCAGTTCTTC.

The V and J genes are TRBV6-2 or TRBV6-3 and TRBJ2-7; 7 positions agree with TRBD2. Germline-derived CDR1 and CDR2 are MNHEY and SVGEGT. V was clipped by 5 bases and J by 3 bases; unmatched bases: 7. The CDR3 totals 14 residues. The CDR3 coding sequence is TGTGCCAGCAGTGGCCGGGACTACAACTACGAGCAGTACTTC. It specifies CASSGRDYNYEQYF.

V and J are TRBV7-9 and TRBJ2-1; TRBD1 matches at 10 bases. The CDR3 runs 15 residues. CDR1 and CDR2 (germline): SEHNR, FQNEAQ (reference sequence). Losses at the gene ends were 1 base for V and 8 bases for J; bases not matched to a gene: 5. CDR3 nucleotide sequence: TGTGCCAGCAGCTTAGTGGGGACAGGGGTCCATGAGCAGTTCTTC. Its translation is CASSLVGTGVHEQFF.

This clone was found a few times. The chain employs TRBV9 and TRBJ2-1; possible D gene TRBD1, 6 bases. The CDR3 has 13 amino acids. Germline assignment: CDR1 SGDLS and CDR2 YYNGEE. V lost 4 bases and J lost 9, with 14 bases in between. CDR3 protein: CASSTPQGFEQFF. For the CDR3, the DNA is TGTGCCAGCAGCACCCCACAGGGTTTTGAGCAGTTCTTC.

J is TRBJ2-5 and V is TRBV11-3; a weak D match, TRBD2 (5 bases). Trimming shortened V by 5 bases and J by 2 bases, and 12 bases separated the two germline ends. Per the germline V gene, CDR1 is SGHNT and CDR2 is YENEEA. The CDR3 covers 14 residues. The CDR3 reads CASSPDSTQETQYF. In DNA, the CDR3 is TGTGCCAGCAGCCCGGACTCGACGCAAGAGACCCAGTACTTC.

The chain couples TRBV9 to TRBJ2-1; TRBD2 agrees at 7 bases. The CDR3 has 15 residues. The V gene's germline CDR1 is SGDLS and CDR2 YYNGEE. Losses at the gene ends were 0 bases for V and 4 bases for J; bases not matched to a gene: 4. The DNA for the CDR3 is TGTGCCAGCAGCGTAGGCCTAGCGGAATACAATGAGCAGTTCTTC. The encoded protein is CASSVGLAEYNEQFF.

This sequence joins TRBV3-1 (or the pseudogene TRBV3-2) and TRBJ2-1; 7 nucleotides agree with TRBD2. The V and J ends lost 4 bases and 4 bases, in that order; junction bases with no gene match: 10. Per germline, CDR1 LGHDT and CDR2 YNNKEL (reference sequence). The CDR3 runs to 16 residues. The CDR3 sequence is CASSPPGSGTYNEQFF. In DNA form, the CDR3 reads TGTGCCAGCAGCCCCCCTGGAAGCGGGACTTACAATGAGCAGTTCTTC.